This paragraph covers one TCR beta chain sequence. Libraries were prepared by immunoSEQ multiplex PCR; TCRdb keeps only in-frame clonotypes and omits some of them. Here the sample spans roughly 76,000 clones, roughly 94% being singletons. The record originates from a study of control samples from healthy donors and cancer patients. The germline gives CDR1 SGDLS, CDR2 YYNGEE. Deletions cut 0 bases from V and 1 base from J, with 7 bases between. This CDR3 has 14 amino acids. The specimen was blood. The chain carries TRBV9 and TRBJ2-5, with D possibly TRBD1 on 6 matching bases. This receptor was obtained from a woman aged 35 to 49 in good health. The CDR3 DNA follows: TGTGCCAGCAGCGTAGGCAGGGGCCAAGAGACCCAGTACTTC. Protein product: CASSVGRGQETQYF.